This TCR beta chain was identified in a study of CD8 T cells in ankylosing spondylitis. The length of the CDR3 is 17 residues. The germline gives CDR1 DFQATT, CDR2 SNEGSKA (reference sequence). Germline trimming cut 2 bases from V and 0 bases from J; bases unmatched to any gene: 10. TCRdb re-derived calls from the 5' RACE reads in MiXCR, one entry per CDR3 protein. Of about 160,000 distinct CDR3 sequences listed, around 8.9% are singletons. Sample: blood, either unsorted or a sorted T cell fraction (not recorded which). This TCR was recovered from a female donor with ankylosing spondylitis or in good health (not recorded which). The rearrangement uses TRBV20-1 and TRBJ2-1; 7 bases match TRBD2. CDR3 sequence: CSARSGLVQSSYNEQFF. CDR3 nucleotides: TGCAGTGCTAGATCCGGACTAGTCCAATCCTCCTACAATGAGCAGTTCTTC.